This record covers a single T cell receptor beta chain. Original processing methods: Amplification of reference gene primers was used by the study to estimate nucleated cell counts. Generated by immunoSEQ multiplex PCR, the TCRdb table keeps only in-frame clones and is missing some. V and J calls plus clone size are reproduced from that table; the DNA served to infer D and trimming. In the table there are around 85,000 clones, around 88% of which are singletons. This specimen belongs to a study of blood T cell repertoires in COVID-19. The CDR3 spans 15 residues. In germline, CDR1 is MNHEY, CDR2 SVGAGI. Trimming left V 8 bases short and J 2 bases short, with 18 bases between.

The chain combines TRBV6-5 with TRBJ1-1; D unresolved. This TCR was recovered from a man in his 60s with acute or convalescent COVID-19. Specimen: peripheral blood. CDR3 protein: CASGPRSRLNTEAFF. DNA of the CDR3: TGTGCCAGCGGGCCAAGATCACGTCTAAACACTGAAGCTTTCTTT.